This T cell receptor beta chain derives from a study of T cell repertoires in cytomegalovirus infection. The germline gives CDR1 DFQATT, CDR2 SNEGSKA (reference sequence). Trimming cost V 0 bases and J 0 bases, with 12 bases left between them. The CDR3 sequence is 16 residues long. TCRdb passed the reads through MiXCR, listing each CDR3 protein once. The table lists 150,000 to 200,000 distinct CDR3 sequences, about 28% of them singletons. The sequence came from a human donor in good health (CMV status not recorded). Some clones in this sample may be carry-over from other donors' samples. The sequencing sample was made of PBMCs. The chain employs TRBV20-1 and TRBJ1-5, with D possibly matching TRBD1 (5 bases). The CDR3 loop is CSARDSGGSSNQPQHF. The CDR3 DNA follows: TGCAGTGCTAGAGATTCCGGGGGAAGTAGCAATCAGCCCCAGCATTTT.